One sample yielded the 7 T cell receptor beta chains listed below, sequenced in a study of cytomegalovirus exposure and HLA in healthy donors (dated by TCRdb to about 2017). Libraries were prepared through the immunoSEQ multiplex PCR assay. For the multiplex PCR, a mixture combining 60 forward primers for TCR Vbeta segments and 13 reverse primers for TCR Jbeta segments was used. TCRdb took over this immuneACCESS table, retaining in-frame rearrangements with V and J assigned. Such tables are incomplete; in checked studies, under half of the missing clones stem from an unresolved V gene, and the remainder is unexplained. This sample comprises some 150,000 clones, roughly 75% of them detected only once. Together, the top ten hold about 3.5% of the sample. The specimen sequenced was PBMCs. The source is a man aged 35 to 55 in good health and CMV-seronegative.

The genes are TRBV5-6 and TRBJ1-1; D is undetermined. The V gene's germline CDR1 is SGHDT and CDR2 YYEEEE. The CDR3 contains 15 residues. The V end was cut by 4 bases, the J end by 1 base, with 14 bases between. CDR3 sequence reads: CASSVLTVPNTEAFF. The DNA of the CDR3 is TGTGCCAGCAGCGTCTTAACTGTACCGAACACTGAAGCTTTCTTT.

V and J are TRBV6-1 and TRBJ1-2; 7 nucleotides align to TRBD1. This CDR3 has 14 amino acids. Germline lookup yields CDR1 MNHNS and CDR2 SASEGT. Here the CDR3 reads CGVNRDSDNYGYTF. The CDR3 coding sequence is TGTGGGGTAAACCGGGACAGCGACAACTATGGCTACACCTTC.

The chain joins TRBV5-1 to TRBJ1-1, with TRBD1 matching over 9 bases. The CDR3 totals 17 residues. The ends lost 1 base at V and 4 bases at J; junction bases unmatched: 11. The germline V gene encodes CDR1 SGHRS and CDR2 YFSETQ. CDR3 sequence (DNA): TGCGCCAGCAGCTTGCTAGGACAGGGGTCTAGTGGCACTGAAGCTTTCTTT. Translating it yields CASSLLGQGSSGTEAFF.

V usage is TRBV6-5 and J usage is TRBJ2-5; 8 bases are shared with TRBD1. CDR3 length: 14 amino acids. Looked up from germline, CDR1 is MNHEY and CDR2 is SVGAGI. The V segment lost 5 bases and the J segment 5 bases; nucleotides outside the gene matches: 7. CDR3 protein: CASSDRGRGETQYF. The CDR3 region has the DNA TGTGCCAGCAGTGACAGGGGAAGGGGTGAGACCCAGTACTTC.

V gene TRBV5-4 combines with J gene TRBJ1-1; D call uncertain. The CDR3 covers 15 residues. Per the germline V gene, CDR1 is SGHNT and CDR2 is YYREEE (reference sequence). V was cut by 5 bases and J by 1 base, with 15 bases left in between. The CDR3 DNA reads TGTGCCAGCAGAACGCAAAGTACTAGGAACACTGAAGCTTTCTTT. Translation: CASRTQSTRNTEAFF.

This rearrangement joins TRBV19 to TRBJ1-2; a possible D gene is TRBD1 (5 bases). The CDR3 contains 14 residues. The V end lost 5 bases, the J end lost 1 base, and 11 bases lay between the germline ends. The germline V gene has CDR1 LNHDA and CDR2 SQIVND (reference sequence). CDR3 in DNA: TGTGCCAGTAGTGCCGGGGGGGGTAACTATGGCTACACCTTC. Protein: CASSAGGGNYGYTF.

The J gene is TRBJ2-3, the V gene TRBV6-1, with TRBD1 matching 7 bases. Germline V gene sequence: CDR1 MNHNS, CDR2 SASEGT. The CDR3 contains 15 residues. The junction had 6 bases not matched to a gene; V was cut back by 6 bases and J by 0 bases. The CDR3 DNA reads TGTGCCAGCAGGCCATTGGGACAGAGCACAGATACGCAGTATTTT. It translates to CASRPLGQSTDTQYF.